Each of the 12 T cell receptor beta chains below was sequenced from the same sample in a study of shared clonotypes between healthy human individuals. Libraries were prepared by immunoSEQ multiplex PCR; TCRdb keeps only in-frame clonotypes and omits some of them. The sample lists about 380,000 clones, 96% occurring once. Sequencing was carried out using memory CD8+ T cells sorted from blood. Subset specified: CD45RO+ cells pooled with CCR7-negative TemRA cells. These receptors all come from a man in his thirties or forties in good health.

The rearrangement uses TRBV9 and TRBJ1-3, with no clear D. Germline loops: CDR1 SGDLS, CDR2 YYNGEE. The CDR3 covers 15 residues. Deletions cut 2 bases from V and 4 bases from J, with 13 bases between. The CDR3: CASSVTQFSGNTIYF. CDR3 in DNA: TGTGCCAGCAGCGTTACACAGTTTTCCGGAAACACCATATATTTT.

V usage is TRBV5-1 and J usage is TRBJ2-7, with 8 bases identical to TRBD2. Germline loops: CDR1 SGHRS, CDR2 YFSETQ. Trimming cost V 4 bases and J 4 bases; bases outside gene matches: 10. The CDR3 consists of 15 residues. In DNA form, the CDR3 reads TGCGCCAGCAGCCAAAACGGGAGGGCCACATACGAGCAGTACTTC. Translated: CASSQNGRATYEQYF.

The chain has TRBV28 and TRBJ1-2; D remains unclear. V was pared by 5 bases and J by 5 bases, with 18 bases between. The CDR3 contains 15 residues. CDR1 is MDHEN, CDR2 SYDVKM, per germline. The chain's CDR3 is CASSDPGSGEYGYTF. DNA of the CDR3: TGTGCCAGCAGTGACCCTGGCAGCGGGGAGTATGGCTACACCTTC.

The chain carries TRBV7-8 and TRBJ2-1; 11 bases are a match to TRBD2. Germline CDR1 and CDR2: SGHVS and FQNEAQ. Germline trimming cut 5 bases from V and 0 bases from J; bases unmatched to any gene: 9. This CDR3 has 18 amino acids. CDR3 loop: CASSPPGTSGSSYNEQFF. CDR3 in DNA: TGTGCCAGCAGCCCCCCGGGAACTAGCGGGAGCTCCTACAATGAGCAGTTCTTC.

V usage is TRBV7-9 and J usage is TRBJ2-3; a weak D match, TRBD1 (5 bases). This CDR3 is built from 16 residues. Trimming took off 1 base at V and 2 bases at J, with 13 bases between the two ends. CDR1 is SEHNR and CDR2 is FQNEAQ in the germline V gene (reference sequence). In DNA form, the CDR3 reads TGTGCCAGCAGCTTAGGGACCAGACAGATCACAGATACGCAGTATTTT. Protein: CASSLGTRQITDTQYF. The variable domain in full, with the rest retrieved from reference TRBV7-9 and TRBJ2-3, is DTGVSQNPRHKITKRGQNVTFRCDPISEHNRLYWYRQTLGQGPEFLTYFQNEAQLEKSRLLSDRFSAERPKGSFSTLEIQRTEQGDSAMYLCASSLGTRQITDTQYFGPGTRLTVL.

The chain employs TRBV5-8 and TRBJ2-5, with no clear D. Germline V gene sequence: CDR1 SGHTS, CDR2 YDEGEE. V was pared by 0 bases and J by 2 bases, with 11 bases between. This CDR3 is 15 amino acids long. The CDR3 region is CASSLGWAVQETQYF. In DNA form, the CDR3 reads TGTGCCAGCAGCTTGGGTTGGGCCGTTCAAGAGACCCAGTACTTC.

The rearrangement uses TRBV10-1 and TRBJ1-1, with D perhaps TRBD1 (5 bases). The V end lost 6 bases, the J end lost 4 bases, and 21 bases lay between the germline ends. Germline assignment: CDR1 WNHNN and CDR2 SYGVQD (reference sequence). There are 16 residues in the CDR3. Here the CDR3 DNA reads TGCGCCAGCAGCGCAATTCCCACCTCGGGGACCACTGAAGCTTTCTTT. Its protein is CASSAIPTSGTTEAFF.

The chain uses TRBV6-6 and TRBJ1-1, with unresolved D. There are 15 residues in the CDR3. The V end was cut by 4 bases, the J end by 0 bases, with 12 bases between. The germline CDR1 and CDR2 sequences are MNHNY and SVGAGI (reference sequence). The CDR3 DNA is TGTGCCAGCAGTTCCCATGGACGGATGAACACTGAAGCTTTCTTT. Its protein is CASSSHGRMNTEAFF.

This chain links TRBV5-1 with TRBJ1-1; TRBD1 agrees at 10 bases. The CDR3 covers 14 residues. The germline V gene has CDR1 SGHRS and CDR2 YFSETQ. V lost 5 bases and J lost 4; bases outside the gene matches: 5. CDR3 residues: CASRTGGEGTEAFF. The CDR3 DNA is TGCGCCAGCAGGACAGGGGGCGAGGGCACTGAAGCTTTCTTT.

The chain has TRBV11-2 and TRBJ2-4, with D possibly matching TRBD1 (7 bases). Germline CDR1 and CDR2: SGHAT and FQNNGV. The CDR3 is made up of 16 amino acids. Between the trimmed V and J ends, which lost 6 bases and 0 bases, there was a span of 15 bases. The CDR3 coding sequence is TGTGCCAGCAGTTGGGCGGGACAGCTAGCCAAAAACATTCAGTACTTC. It specifies CASSWAGQLAKNIQYF.

The chain carries TRBV10-2 and TRBJ2-7; 7 positions match TRBD2. CDR3 length equals 13 residues. Unmatched junction bases numbered 8, after V lost 6 bases and J lost 6 bases. Germline assignment: CDR1 WSHSY and CDR2 SAAADI. The chain's CDR3 is CASRQLASGEQYF. Written as DNA, the CDR3 is TGCGCCAGCAGACAACTAGCGAGTGGCGAGCAGTACTTC.

The chain uses TRBV14 and TRBJ2-1; D is unclear. The V end lost 3 bases, the J end lost 4 bases, and 7 bases lay between the germline ends. CDR3 length: 13 amino acids. Germline V gene sequence: CDR1 SGHDN, CDR2 FVKESK. CDR3 bases: TGTGCCAGCAGCCACTTAGGGTACAATGAGCAGTTCTTC. Translating it yields CASSHLGYNEQFF.